The present T cell receptor (beta chain) was sequenced within a study of a mutant IDH1 vaccine in newly diagnosed glioma. Study overall: Treatment recipients were about 62% male and about 40% female, and their mean age was around 40 years. Receipt of radiotherapy, temozolomide, or both preceded the study, and most received both.

Germline loops: CDR1 SGHRS, CDR2 YFSETQ. Trimming removed 2 bases from V and 2 bases from J, with 13 bases in between. This CDR3 is built from 15 residues. The data were produced by immunoSEQ multiplex PCR, yet TCRdb's version contains in-frame clones alone and is incomplete. The sample gives tens of thousands of clones, around 85% of which show up once; over 4% is in the top ten. This sample's time point: baseline, week 1 (first vaccination visit). Treatment noted: pre-vaccination baseline after standard-of-care therapy. Donors had new IDH1-mutant astrocytomas of WHO grade 3 or 4 (ATRX-lost). The sequence came from a woman between 40 and 55 years old with glioma. Sequences were derived from PBMCs, sampled from a glioma patient treated with radiotherapy, temozolomide or both. V and J are TRBV5-1 and TRBJ1-1; D possibly corresponds to TRBD1 (5 bases). The CDR3 DNA follows: TGCGCCAGCAGCTTATACCAAGACAGCAACACTGAAGCTTTCTTT. Translating it yields CASSLYQDSNTEAFF.